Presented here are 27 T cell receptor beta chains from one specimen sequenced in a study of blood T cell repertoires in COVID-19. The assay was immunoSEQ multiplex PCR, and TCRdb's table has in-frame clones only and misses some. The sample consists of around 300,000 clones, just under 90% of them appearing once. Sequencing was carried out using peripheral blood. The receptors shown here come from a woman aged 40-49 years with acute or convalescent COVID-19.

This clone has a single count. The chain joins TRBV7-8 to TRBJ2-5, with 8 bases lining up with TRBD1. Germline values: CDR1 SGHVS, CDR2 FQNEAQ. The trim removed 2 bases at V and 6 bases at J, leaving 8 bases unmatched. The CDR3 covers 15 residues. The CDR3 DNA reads TGTGCCAGCAGCTTAATGGACAGGGAGGAAAAGACCCAGTACTTC. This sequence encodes CASSLMDREEKTQYF. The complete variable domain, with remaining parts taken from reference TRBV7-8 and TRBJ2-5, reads GAGVSQSPRYKVAKRGQDVALRCDPISGHVSLFWYQQALGQGPEFLTYFQNEAQLDKSGLPSDRFFAERPEGSVSTLKIQRTQQEDSAVYLCASSLMDREEKTQYFGPGTRLLVL.

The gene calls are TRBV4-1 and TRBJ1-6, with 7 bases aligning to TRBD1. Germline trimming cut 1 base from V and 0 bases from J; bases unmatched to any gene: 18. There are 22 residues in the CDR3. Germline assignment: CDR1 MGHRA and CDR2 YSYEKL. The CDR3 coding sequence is TGCGCCAGCAGCCAAGTGGGACCTCAAATGGACAGGAGGAGCTCCTATAATTCACCCCTCCACTTT. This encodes CASSQVGPQMDRRSSYNSPLHF.

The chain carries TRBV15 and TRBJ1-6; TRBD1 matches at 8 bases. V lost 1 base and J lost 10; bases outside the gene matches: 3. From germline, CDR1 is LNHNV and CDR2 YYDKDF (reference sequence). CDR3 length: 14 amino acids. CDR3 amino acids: CATSRVTGGSPLHF. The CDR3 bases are TGTGCCACCAGCAGAGTAACAGGGGGATCACCCCTCCACTTT.

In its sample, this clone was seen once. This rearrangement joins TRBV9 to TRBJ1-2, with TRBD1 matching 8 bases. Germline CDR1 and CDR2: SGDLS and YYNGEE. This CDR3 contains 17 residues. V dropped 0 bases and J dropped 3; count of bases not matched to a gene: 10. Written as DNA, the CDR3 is TGTGCCAGCAGCGTAGGGGTAGTAGGACAGGGACACTATGGCTACACCTTC. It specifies CASSVGVVGQGHYGYTF.

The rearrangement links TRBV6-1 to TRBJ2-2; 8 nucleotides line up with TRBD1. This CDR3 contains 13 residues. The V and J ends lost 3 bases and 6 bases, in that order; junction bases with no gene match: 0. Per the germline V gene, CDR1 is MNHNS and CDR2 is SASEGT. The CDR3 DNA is TGTGCCAGCAGTGACAGGGGGCCCGGGGAGCTGTTTTTT. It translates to CASSDRGPGELFF.

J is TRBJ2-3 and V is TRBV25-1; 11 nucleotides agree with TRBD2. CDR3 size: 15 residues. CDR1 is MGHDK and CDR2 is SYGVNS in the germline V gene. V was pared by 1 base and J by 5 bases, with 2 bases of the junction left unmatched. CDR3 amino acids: CASSELAGGKDTQYF. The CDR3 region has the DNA TGTGCCAGCAGTGAATTAGCGGGGGGGAAAGATACGCAGTATTTT.

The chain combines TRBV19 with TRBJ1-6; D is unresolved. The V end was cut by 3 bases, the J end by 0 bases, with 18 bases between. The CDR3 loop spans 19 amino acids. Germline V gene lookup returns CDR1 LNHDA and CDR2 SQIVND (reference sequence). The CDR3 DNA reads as TGTGCCAGTAGTATGTTTATGGGAGGGAGCCGCTCCTATAATTCACCCCTCCACTTT. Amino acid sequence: CASSMFMGGSRSYNSPLHF. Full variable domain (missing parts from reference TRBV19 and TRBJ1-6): DGGITQSPKYLFRKEGQNVTLSCEQNLNHDAMYWYRQDPGQGLRLIYYSQIVNDFQKGDIAEGYSVSREKKESFPLTVTSAQKNPTAFYLCASSMFMGGSRSYNSPLHFGNGTRLTVT.

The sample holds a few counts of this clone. The CDR3 DNA reads as TGTGCCAGCAGCTTTTTGACAAGCAGTTCTATGATGAACACTGAAGCTTTCTTT. It codes for CASSFLTSSSMMNTEAFF. This chain links TRBV7-9 with TRBJ1-1; no firm D call. V was shortened by 3 bases and J by 0 bases, with 20 bases between the two germline ends. Germline V gene data show CDR1 as SEHNR and CDR2 as FQNEAQ (reference sequence). The CDR3 runs 18 residues.

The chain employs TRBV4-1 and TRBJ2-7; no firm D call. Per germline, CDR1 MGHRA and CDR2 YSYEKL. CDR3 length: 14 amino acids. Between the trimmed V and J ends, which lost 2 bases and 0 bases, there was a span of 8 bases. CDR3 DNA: TGCGCCAGCAGCCAACTAGTGAACTCCTACGAGCAGTACGTC. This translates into CASSQLVNSYEQYV.

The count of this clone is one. CDR3 protein: CASSDGTGFNEQFF. CDR3 coding DNA: TGCGCCAGCAGTGATGGGACAGGGTTCAATGAGCAGTTCTTC. This rearrangement joins TRBV10-1 to TRBJ2-1; 9 bases match TRBD1. Germline V gives CDR1 WNHNN, CDR2 SYGVQD (reference sequence). There are 14 residues in the CDR3. V was pared by 3 bases and J by 6 bases, with 3 bases of the junction left unmatched.

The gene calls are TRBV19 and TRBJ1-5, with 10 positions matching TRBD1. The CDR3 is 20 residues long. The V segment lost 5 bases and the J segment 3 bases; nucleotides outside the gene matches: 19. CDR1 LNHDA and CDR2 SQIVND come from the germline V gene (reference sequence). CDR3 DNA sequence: TGTGCCAGTAGTGCCGGATACGGGACAGGGGTTCGATGGGACAATCAGCCCCAGCATTTT. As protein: CASSAGYGTGVRWDNQPQHF.

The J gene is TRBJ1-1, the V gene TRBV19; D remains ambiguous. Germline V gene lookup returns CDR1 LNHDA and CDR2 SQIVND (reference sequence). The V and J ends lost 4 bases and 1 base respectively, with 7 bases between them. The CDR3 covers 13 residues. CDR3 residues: CASSRTANTEAFF. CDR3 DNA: TGTGCCAGTAGTAGAACAGCGAACACTGAAGCTTTCTTT.

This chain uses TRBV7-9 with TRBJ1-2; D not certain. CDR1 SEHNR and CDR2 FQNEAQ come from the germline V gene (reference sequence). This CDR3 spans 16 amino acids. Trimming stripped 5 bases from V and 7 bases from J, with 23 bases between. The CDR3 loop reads CASSPEMAGQMGGYTF. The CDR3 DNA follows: TGTGCCAGCAGCCCCGAGATGGCAGGTCAAATGGGTGGCTACACCTTC.

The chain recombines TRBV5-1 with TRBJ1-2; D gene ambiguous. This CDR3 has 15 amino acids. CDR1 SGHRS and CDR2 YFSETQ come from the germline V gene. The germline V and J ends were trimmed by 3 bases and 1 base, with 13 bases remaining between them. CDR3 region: CASSYRIGVNYGYTF. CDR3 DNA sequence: TGCGCCAGCAGCTACCGCATAGGAGTTAACTATGGCTACACCTTC. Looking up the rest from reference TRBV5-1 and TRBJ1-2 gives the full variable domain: KAGVTQTPRYLIKTRGQQVTLSCSPISGHRSVSWYQQTPGQGLQFLFEYFSETQRNKGNFPGRFSGRQFSNSRSEMNVSTLELGDSALYLCASSYRIGVNYGYTFGSGTRLTVV.

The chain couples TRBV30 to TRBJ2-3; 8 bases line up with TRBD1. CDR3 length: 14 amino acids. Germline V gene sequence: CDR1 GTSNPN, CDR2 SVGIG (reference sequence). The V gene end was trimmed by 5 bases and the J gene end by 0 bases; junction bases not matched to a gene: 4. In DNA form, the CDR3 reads TGTGCCTGGGGACAGGGCTCTAGCACAGATACGCAGTATTTT. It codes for CAWGQGSSTDTQYF.

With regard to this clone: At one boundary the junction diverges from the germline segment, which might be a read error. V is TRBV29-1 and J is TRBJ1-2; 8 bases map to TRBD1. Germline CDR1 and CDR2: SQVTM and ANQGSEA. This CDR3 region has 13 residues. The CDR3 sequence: CQIEGGQDYAYTF. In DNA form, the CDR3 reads TGCCAAATAGAAGGGGGACAGGACTATGCCTACACCTTC. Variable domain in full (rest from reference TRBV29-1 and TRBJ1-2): SAVISQKPSRDICQRGTSLTIQCQVDSQVTMMFWYRQQPGQSLTLIATANQGSEATYESGFVIDKFPISRPNLTFSTLTVSNMSPEDSSIYLCQIEGGQDYAYTFGSGTRLTVV.

For the CDR3, the DNA is TGTGCCAGCAGCATCAGGGGGCGGAACACTGAAGCTTTCTTT. It yields the protein CASSIRGRNTEAFF. The V and J genes are TRBV21-1 and TRBJ1-1; the D call in the table, TRBD1, was not verified against the DNA. TRBV21-1 is designated a pseudogene. The CDR3 has 14 amino acids.

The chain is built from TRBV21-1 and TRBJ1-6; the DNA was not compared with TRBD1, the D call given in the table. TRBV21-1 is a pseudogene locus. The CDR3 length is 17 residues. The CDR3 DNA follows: TGTGCCAGCAGCAAAGCGCAGGGTCCACTGGGGAATTCACCCCTCCACTTT. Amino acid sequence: CASSKAQGPLGNSPLHF.

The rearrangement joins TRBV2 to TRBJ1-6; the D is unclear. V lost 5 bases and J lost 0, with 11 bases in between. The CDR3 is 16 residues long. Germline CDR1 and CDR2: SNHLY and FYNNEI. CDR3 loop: CASSLATSSYNSPLHF. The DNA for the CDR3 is TGTGCCAGCAGTTTAGCGACGAGCTCCTATAATTCACCCCTCCACTTT. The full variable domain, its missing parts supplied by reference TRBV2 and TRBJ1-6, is EPEVTQTPSHQVTQMGQEVILRCVPISNHLYFYWYRQILGQKVEFLVSFYNNEISEKSEIFDDQFSVERPDGSNFTLKIRSTKLEDSAMYFCASSLATSSYNSPLHFGNGTRLTVT.

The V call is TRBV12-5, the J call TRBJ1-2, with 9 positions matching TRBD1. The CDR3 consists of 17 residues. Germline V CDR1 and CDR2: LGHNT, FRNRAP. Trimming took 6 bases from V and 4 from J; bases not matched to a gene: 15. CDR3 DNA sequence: TGTGCTAGTGGACCCGGGACAGGGAGGGAAGGTAGCTATGGCTACACCTTC. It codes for CASGPGTGREGSYGYTF.

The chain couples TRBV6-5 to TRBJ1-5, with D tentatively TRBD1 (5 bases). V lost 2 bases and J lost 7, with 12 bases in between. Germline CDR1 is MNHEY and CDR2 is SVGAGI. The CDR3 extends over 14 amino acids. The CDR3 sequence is CASSYGGAGQPQHF. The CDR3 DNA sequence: TGTGCCAGCAGTTACGGAGGGGCGGGGCAGCCCCAGCATTTT.

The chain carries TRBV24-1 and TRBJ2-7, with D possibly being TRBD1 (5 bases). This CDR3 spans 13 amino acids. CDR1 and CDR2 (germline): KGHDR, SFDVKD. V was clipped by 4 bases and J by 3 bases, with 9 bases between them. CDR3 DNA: TGTGCCACCAGTGACCGACAGATCTACGAGCAGTACGTC. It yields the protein CATSDRQIYEQYV.

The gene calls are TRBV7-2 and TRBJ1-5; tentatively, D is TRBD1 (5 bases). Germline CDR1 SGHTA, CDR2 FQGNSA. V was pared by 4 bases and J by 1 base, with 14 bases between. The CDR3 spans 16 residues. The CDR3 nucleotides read TGTGCCAGCAGCTCAAGGGGCCCCCAGAGCAATCAGCCCCAGCATTTT. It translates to CASSSRGPQSNQPQHF.

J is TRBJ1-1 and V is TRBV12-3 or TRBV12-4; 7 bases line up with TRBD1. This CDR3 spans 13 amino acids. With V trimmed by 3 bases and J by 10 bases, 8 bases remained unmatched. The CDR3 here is CASSLSPGGRAFF. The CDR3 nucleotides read TGTGCCAGCAGTTTGTCCCCAGGGGGGCGAGCTTTCTTT.

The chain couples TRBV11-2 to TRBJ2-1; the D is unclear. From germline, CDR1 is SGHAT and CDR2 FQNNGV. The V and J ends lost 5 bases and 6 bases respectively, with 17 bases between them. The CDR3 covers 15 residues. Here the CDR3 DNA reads TGTGCCAGCAGCCAGATAGAGCGCTTAGGCAATGAGCAGTTCTTC. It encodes CASSQIERLGNEQFF.

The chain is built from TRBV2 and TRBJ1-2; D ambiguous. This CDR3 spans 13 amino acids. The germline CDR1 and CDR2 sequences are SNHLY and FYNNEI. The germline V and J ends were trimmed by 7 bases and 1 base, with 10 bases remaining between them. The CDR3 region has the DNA TGTGCCAGCATATTCGGGATTAACTATGGCTACACCTTC. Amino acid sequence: CASIFGINYGYTF.

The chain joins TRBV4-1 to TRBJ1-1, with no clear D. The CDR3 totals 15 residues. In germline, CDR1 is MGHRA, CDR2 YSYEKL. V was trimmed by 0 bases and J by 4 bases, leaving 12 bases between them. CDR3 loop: CASSQDEGWPTEAFF. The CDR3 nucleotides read TGCGCCAGCAGCCAAGATGAGGGTTGGCCCACTGAAGCTTTCTTT.